What follows are 29 T cell receptor beta chains derived from one specimen sequenced in a study of blood T cell repertoires in COVID-19 (dated by TCRdb to the early 2020s). Library preparation used the immunoSEQ multiplex PCR assay. Here the immuneACCESS table is served through TCRdb, limited to in-frame sequences with V and J called. Missing clones are a known gap in these copies; in checked studies unresolved V genes cover under half, and the rest lacks a known reason. This sample lists around 150,000 clones; roughly three quarters were detected once. Around 8.7% of the sample lies in the top ten. The sequenced sample consisted of peripheral blood. The receptors were gathered from a man aged 45-60 years with active or convalescent COVID-19.

This clone has a count of ten or more. The V gene is TRBV7-9, the J gene TRBJ1-1, with D maybe TRBD1 (6 bases). CDR1 is SEHNR, CDR2 FQNEAQ, per germline (reference sequence). The CDR3 loop spans 15 amino acids. With 7 bases removed from V and 0 bases from J, the gap between germline ends came to 15 bases. Here the CDR3 reads CASTLGQSMNTEAFF. DNA for the CDR3: TGTGCCAGCACCCTTGGACAGTCCATGAACACTGAAGCTTTCTTT.

CDR3 in amino acids: CSVEVGGEDGYTF. Here the CDR3 DNA reads TGCAGCGTTGAAGTAGGCGGGGAGGATGGCTACACCTTC. The gene calls are TRBV29-1 and TRBJ1-2; D is uncertain. The CDR3 is 13 amino acids. Germline V gene lookup returns CDR1 SQVTM and CDR2 ANQGSEA. The V and J ends lost 1 base and 6 bases respectively, with 12 bases between them. The whole variable domain, remainder taken from reference TRBV29-1 and TRBJ1-2, is SAVISQKPSRDICQRGTSLTIQCQVDSQVTMMFWYRQQPGQSLTLIATANQGSEATYESGFVIDKFPISRPNLTFSTLTVSNMSPEDSSIYLCSVEVGGEDGYTFGSGTRLTVV.

V is TRBV27 and J is TRBJ2-1; TRBD2 agrees at 8 bases. CDR1 is MNHEY, CDR2 SMNVEV, per germline (reference sequence). V shed 0 bases, J shed 9 bases, and the junction held 13 bases outside the gene matches. CDR3 size: 17 residues. Here the CDR3 reads CASSLSRGGVFISEQFF. CDR3 DNA sequence: TGTGCCAGCAGTTTATCCCGGGGGGGCGTTTTCATATCTGAGCAGTTCTTC.

This clone has just one count. The rearrangement uses TRBV7-9 and TRBJ1-4; D not resolved. Germline V CDR1 and CDR2: SEHNR, FQNEAQ (reference sequence). Trimming removed 2 bases from V and 7 bases from J, with 8 bases in between. The CDR3 totals 13 residues. CDR3 sequence reads: CASSLITGEKLFF. CDR3 nucleotide sequence: TGTGCCAGCAGCTTAATCACGGGTGAAAAACTGTTTTTT.

This clone was seen a single time. This rearrangement joins TRBV2 to TRBJ1-5; maybe TRBD1 (5 bases). The length of the CDR3 is 13 residues. Per germline, CDR1 SNHLY and CDR2 FYNNEI. The V and J ends lost 6 bases and 9 bases respectively, with 15 bases between them. In nucleotides, the CDR3 is TGTGCCAGCAGGGTACAGGCCCTGAGGCCCCAGCATTTT. It yields the protein CASRVQALRPQHF. The full variable domain, completed using reference TRBV2 and TRBJ1-5, is EPEVTQTPSHQVTQMGQEVILRCVPISNHLYFYWYRQILGQKVEFLVSFYNNEISEKSEIFDDQFSVERPDGSNFTLKIRSTKLEDSAMYFCASRVQALRPQHFGDGTRLSIL.

The genes are TRBV7-9 and TRBJ1-3; no definite D call. CDR3 length: 17 residues. Deletions cut 5 bases from V and 0 bases from J, with 17 bases between. The germline gives CDR1 SEHNR, CDR2 FQNEAQ (reference sequence). The CDR3 sequence is CASSQDGLTVSGNTIYF. CDR3 sequence (DNA): TGTGCCAGCAGCCAGGACGGACTTACAGTCTCTGGAAACACCATATATTTT.

The V gene is TRBV19, the J gene TRBJ2-5; 7 nucleotides line up with TRBD1. V lost 4 bases, J lost 1 base, and 3 bases stayed unmatched. In germline, CDR1 is LNHDA, CDR2 SQIVND (reference sequence). This CDR3 comprises 14 residues. CDR3 DNA: TGTGCCAGTAGTAAGCCAGGGGGCCAAGAGACCCAGTACTTC. This translates into CASSKPGGQETQYF.

The gene calls are TRBV6-5 and TRBJ2-2, with unresolved D. Trimming shortened V by 5 bases and J by 4 bases, and 2 bases separated the two germline ends. The V gene's germline CDR1 is MNHEY and CDR2 SVGAGI. The CDR3 runs 11 residues. This chain's CDR3 is CASSRTGELFF. In DNA form, the CDR3 reads TGTGCCAGCAGTCGCACCGGGGAGCTGTTTTTT.

This chain joins TRBV4-2 and TRBJ2-7; 10 bases match TRBD2. This CDR3 region has 16 residues. Germline-derived CDR1 and CDR2 are LGHNA and YNFKEQ. Trimming removed 1 base from V and 5 bases from J; junction bases left unmatched: 8. CDR3 sequence: CASSQGIGLAEDEQYF. For the CDR3, the DNA is TGTGCCAGCAGCCAAGGGATTGGACTAGCGGAGGACGAGCAGTACTTC.

The chain combines TRBV7-9 with TRBJ1-4; D unresolved. Trimming pared 5 bases from V and 6 bases from J, leaving 4 bases between. CDR1 and CDR2 (germline): SEHNR, FQNEAQ (reference sequence). The CDR3 has 11 amino acids. This chain's CDR3 is CASSPYEKLFF. As DNA, the CDR3 is TGTGCCAGCAGCCCGTATGAAAAACTGTTTTTT.

The chain is built from TRBV5-5 and TRBJ1-3, with unresolved D. The V end lost 6 bases, the J end lost 1 base, and 14 bases lay between the germline ends. Germline CDR1 reads SGHKS; CDR2 reads YYEKEE (reference sequence). This CDR3 spans 15 amino acids. The chain's CDR3 is CASTNSWESGNTIYF. DNA of the CDR3: TGTGCCAGCACCAACTCGTGGGAGTCTGGAAACACCATATATTTT.

J is TRBJ2-2 and V is TRBV11-3, with unresolved D. CDR3 length: 13 residues. Trimming took off 4 bases at V and 2 bases at J, with 5 bases between the two ends. Germline CDR1 reads SGHNT; CDR2 reads YENEEA. The CDR3 DNA follows: TGTGCCAGCAGCTCCTACAACACCGGGGAGCTGTTTTTT. Translating gives CASSSYNTGELFF.

Written as DNA, the CDR3 is TGTGCCAGCAGGGACAGGGGTGGGGAAAAACTGTTTTTT. This encodes CASRDRGGEKLFF. The rearrangement links TRBV12-3 or TRBV12-4 to TRBJ1-4; TRBD1 matches at 9 bases. V dropped 6 bases and J dropped 8; count of bases not matched to a gene: 4. This CDR3 has 13 residues.

This sequence joins TRBV4-2 and TRBJ1-4; 8 bases are shared with TRBD1. This CDR3 is 14 amino acids long. Unmatched junction bases numbered 9, after V lost 4 bases and J lost 11 bases. Germline V gene lookup returns CDR1 LGHNA and CDR2 YNFKEQ. DNA for the CDR3: TGTGCCAGCAGCCCAACGACAGGGGTTGAGAAACTGTTTTTT. Translating gives CASSPTTGVEKLFF.

This chain links TRBV7-9 with TRBJ2-3; 10 nucleotides agree with TRBD1. The CDR3 totals 14 residues. Germline V lookup: CDR1 SEHNR, CDR2 FQNEAQ (reference sequence). Unmatched junction bases numbered 4, after V lost 5 bases and J lost 5 bases. The CDR3 reads CASSPGQGIDTQYF. The DNA of the CDR3 is TGTGCCAGCAGCCCGGGACAGGGGATAGATACGCAGTATTTT.

This clone was seen a handful of times. The chain uses TRBV11-2 and TRBJ2-1, with 10 bases lining up with TRBD2. Per germline, CDR1 SGHAT and CDR2 FQNNGV. The trim removed 4 bases at V and 0 bases at J, leaving 12 bases unmatched. The CDR3 loop spans 19 amino acids. The CDR3, as DNA: TGTGCCAGCAGCTCCTTGGGATGGGCTAGCGGGAGCTCCTACAATGAGCAGTTCTTC. This translates into CASSSLGWASGSSYNEQFF.

The CDR3 bases are TGTGCCAGCAGTTCACCGAGGGCCGGGGGAACTCTGATCTACGAGCAGTACTTC. Encoded protein: CASSSPRAGGTLIYEQYF. The chain employs TRBV28 and TRBJ2-7; D may be TRBD2 (6 bases). The germline V gene encodes CDR1 MDHEN and CDR2 SYDVKM. The V and J ends lost 4 bases and 3 bases respectively, with 25 bases between them. The CDR3 contains 18 residues.

The chain uses TRBV30 and TRBJ2-7; tentatively, D is TRBD1 (6 bases). V lost 0 bases, J lost 6 bases, and 9 bases lay in between. The V gene's germline CDR1 is GTSNPN and CDR2 SVGIG (reference sequence). The CDR3 length is 12 residues. CDR3 sequence (DNA): TGTGCCTGGAGTGTATGGGGGCGCGAGCAGTACTTC. Translating gives CAWSVWGREQYF.

The sample holds one count of this clone. The chain carries TRBV6-5 and TRBJ1-1; 8 bases agree with TRBD1. After removal of 6 bases from V and 0 bases from J, the junction contained 3 bases not matched to a gene. The CDR3 extends over 14 amino acids. Germline CDR1 MNHEY, CDR2 SVGAGI. DNA of the CDR3: TGTGCCAGCAGGAAGGACAGGGTGAACACTGAAGCTTTCTTT. Translation gives CASRKDRVNTEAFF.

The V and J genes are TRBV5-6 and TRBJ2-5; D remains unclear. V was trimmed by 0 bases and J by 0 bases, leaving 9 bases between them. From germline, CDR1 is SGHDT and CDR2 YYEEEE. The CDR3 is 15 residues long. The chain's CDR3 is CASSLAGRYQETQYF. In nucleotides, the CDR3 is TGTGCCAGCAGCTTGGCCGGCAGGTACCAAGAGACCCAGTACTTC. Complete variable domain (other parts from reference TRBV5-6 and TRBJ2-5): DAGVTQSPTHLIKTRGQQVTLRCSPKSGHDTVSWYQQALGQGPQFIFQYYEEEERQRGNFPDRFSGHQFPNYSSELNVNALLLGDSALYLCASSLAGRYQETQYFGPGTRLLVL.

The V gene is TRBV27, the J gene TRBJ2-3; 8 positions match TRBD1. Germline CDR1 and CDR2: MNHEY and SMNVEV (reference sequence). V lost 4 bases and J lost 4; bases outside the gene matches: 1. This CDR3 has 13 residues. CDR3 sequence reads: CASSWTGSDTQYF. The CDR3 coding sequence is TGTGCCAGCAGTTGGACAGGGTCAGATACGCAGTATTTT.

This chain uses TRBV6-5 with TRBJ2-7, with D tentatively TRBD2 (5 bases). Trimming removed 6 bases from V and 3 bases from J, with 15 bases in between. The CDR3 spans 14 residues. Germline CDR1 MNHEY, CDR2 SVGAGI. CDR3 DNA sequence: TGTGCCAGCAGACCTGTTGGGAGATACTACGAGCAGTACTTC. As protein: CASRPVGRYYEQYF.

This chain connects TRBV10-3 to TRBJ1-2; no reliable D call. This CDR3 is built from 13 residues. CDR1 and CDR2 (germline): ENHRY, SYGVKD. Trimming removed 3 bases at V and 8 bases at J, with 13 bases between. CDR3 sequence (DNA): TGTGCCATCAGTGAACGAGGGAAGCTCGGCTACACCTTC. Translated: CAISERGKLGYTF.

This clone was detected once. The CDR3 region is CASSQRTSGTNTGELFF. CDR3 coding DNA: TGCGCCAGCAGTCAACGGACTAGCGGAACGAACACCGGGGAGCTGTTTTTT. This sequence joins TRBV23-1 and TRBJ2-2, with 10 bases matching TRBD2. TRBV23-1 is annotated as an ORF whose role is uncertain. The CDR3 has 17 amino acids. With 2 bases clipped from V and 0 bases from J, the junction kept 3 bases outside the gene matches.

V gene TRBV10-3 combines with J gene TRBJ2-7; TRBD1 agrees at 8 bases. Per the germline V gene, CDR1 is ENHRY and CDR2 is SYGVKD. The J segment lost 5 bases and the V segment lost 4 bases, leaving 10 bases of the junction unmatched. The CDR3 extends over 15 amino acids. CDR3 loop: CAISAGTGRGHEQYF. The CDR3 DNA reads as TGTGCCATCAGTGCCGGGACAGGACGGGGGCACGAGCAGTACTTC.

The chain links TRBV28 to TRBJ2-1; tentative D call: TRBD1 (6 bases). V was trimmed by 2 bases and J by 10 bases, leaving 15 bases between them. CDR3 length: 14 amino acids. Looked up from germline, CDR1 is MDHEN and CDR2 is SYDVKM. The CDR3 bases are TGTGCCAGCAGTTTACTCTCAGGGGTGGAGGAGCAGTTCTTC. Translating it yields CASSLLSGVEEQFF.

The rearrangement uses TRBV7-9 and TRBJ1-6; D ambiguous. V was cut by 5 bases and J by 10 bases, with 9 bases left in between. Germline V gives CDR1 SEHNR, CDR2 FQNEAQ (reference sequence). This CDR3 spans 12 amino acids. CDR3: CASSIGGSPLHF. For the CDR3, the DNA is TGTGCCAGCAGCATAGGCGGCTCACCCCTCCACTTT.

This clone was counted only a few times. The chain has TRBV24-1 and TRBJ2-7, with D unresolved. CDR3 length equals 11 residues. Trimming cost V 9 bases and J 8 bases, with 13 bases left between them. Germline V gene data show CDR1 as KGHDR and CDR2 as SFDVKD. The DNA of the CDR3 is TGTGCCACCGGAGACTCAATCAAGCAGTACTTC. Translation: CATGDSIKQYF.

V gene TRBV19 combines with J gene TRBJ1-1; 8 bases are a match to TRBD1. V lost 6 bases to trimming and J lost 6 bases; unmatched junction nucleotides: 9. Germline-derived CDR1 and CDR2 are LNHDA and SQIVND (reference sequence). The CDR3 runs to 14 residues. The CDR3, as DNA: TGTGCCAGTAGACAGACAGGGGAAGGGGCTGAAGCTTTCTTT. Encoded protein: CASRQTGEGAEAFF.